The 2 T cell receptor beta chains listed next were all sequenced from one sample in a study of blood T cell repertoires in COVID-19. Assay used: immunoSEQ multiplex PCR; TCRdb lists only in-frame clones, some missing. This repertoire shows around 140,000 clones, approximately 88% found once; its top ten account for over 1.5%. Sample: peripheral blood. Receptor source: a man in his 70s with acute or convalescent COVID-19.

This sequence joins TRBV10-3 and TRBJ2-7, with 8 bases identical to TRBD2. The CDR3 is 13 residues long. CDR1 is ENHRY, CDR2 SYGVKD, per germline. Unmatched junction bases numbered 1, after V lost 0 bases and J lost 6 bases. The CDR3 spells CAISESGTSEQYF. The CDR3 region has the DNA TGTGCCATCAGTGAGTCTGGGACTAGCGAGCAGTACTTC.

The CDR3: CASTELGGVADTQYF. CDR3 nucleotide sequence: TGTGCCAGCACCGAATTGGGGGGGGTCGCAGATACGCAGTATTTT. This chain uses TRBV6-5 with TRBJ2-3; 7 bases line up with TRBD2. The CDR3 runs 15 residues. Unmatched junction bases numbered 11, after V lost 7 bases and J lost 4 bases. Germline V gives CDR1 MNHEY, CDR2 SVGAGI.